Reported below is one T cell receptor (beta chain). This CDR3 region has 16 residues. V lost 0 bases, J lost 2 bases, and 4 bases stayed unmatched. Germline assignment: CDR1 SGHTS and CDR2 YDEGEE. Generated by immunoSEQ multiplex PCR, the TCRdb table keeps only in-frame clones and is missing some. The sample has 14,000 or so clones; just over 90% are singletons. The sample comes from a study of T cell changes during pregnancy in multiple sclerosis. The starting material was peripheral blood, obtained in the second trimester of pregnancy. This chain connects TRBV5-8 to TRBJ2-7, with 11 bases that match TRBD2. This clonotype originated in a female donor in good health, enrolled as a control in a pregnancy study. CDR3 sequence: CASSLGSGGDPYEQYF. CDR3 nucleotide sequence: TGTGCCAGCAGCTTGGGTAGCGGGGGGGACCCCTACGAGCAGTACTTC.